Below, one T cell receptor beta chain is given with its context. Here immunoSEQ multiplex PCR was the method, and the copy in TCRdb shows in-frame clones only, minus some. The sample records fewer than 350,000 clones, 89% being singletons. The CDR3 consists of 17 residues. V gave up 5 bases and J gave up 2 bases; unmatched junction bases: 9. Looked up from germline, CDR1 is SGHRS and CDR2 is YFSETQ. The entry originates in a study of blood T cell repertoires in COVID-19. Study-wide background: From the United States, Italy and Spain came samples of acute and convalescent COVID-19.

The receptor comes from a man in his 60s who had recovered from COVID-19. The chain couples TRBV5-1 to TRBJ2-1; 11 nucleotides match TRBD2. The specimen was PBMCs or T cells enriched from blood (not recorded which). The CDR3 coding sequence is TGCGCCAGCAGTTCCCTAGCGGGAGGTAACCCCTACAATGAGCAGTTCTTC. Residues: CASSSLAGGNPYNEQFF. Full variable domain (outside the CDR3, taken from reference TRBV5-1 and TRBJ2-1): KAGVTQTPRYLIKTRGQQVTLSCSPISGHRSVSWYQQTPGQGLQFLFEYFSETQRNKGNFPGRFSGRQFSNSRSEMNVSTLELGDSALYLCASSSLAGGNPYNEQFFGPGTRLTVL.